This T cell receptor (beta chain) comes out of a study of cytomegalovirus exposure and HLA in healthy donors. The CDR3 sequence is 16 residues long. V shed 3 bases, J shed 5 bases, and the junction held 9 bases outside the gene matches. Looked up from germline, CDR1 is MDHEN and CDR2 is SYDVKM. PCR used 60 Vbeta primers and 13 Jbeta primers. Clones were sequenced by immunoSEQ multiplex PCR, and TCRdb holds only the in-frame ones, with some missing. The table has fewer than 120,000 clones, less than 85% seen once. Sequences were obtained from PBMCs. This rearrangement joins TRBV28 to TRBJ1-5, with 8 bases lining up with TRBD1. This TCR was sampled from a man aged 25 to 40 in good health and CMV-seropositive. The CDR3 DNA sequence: TGTGCCAGCAGTTTCCATCTCCAGGGGGCGGATCAGCCCCAGCATTTT. Residues: CASSFHLQGADQPQHF.